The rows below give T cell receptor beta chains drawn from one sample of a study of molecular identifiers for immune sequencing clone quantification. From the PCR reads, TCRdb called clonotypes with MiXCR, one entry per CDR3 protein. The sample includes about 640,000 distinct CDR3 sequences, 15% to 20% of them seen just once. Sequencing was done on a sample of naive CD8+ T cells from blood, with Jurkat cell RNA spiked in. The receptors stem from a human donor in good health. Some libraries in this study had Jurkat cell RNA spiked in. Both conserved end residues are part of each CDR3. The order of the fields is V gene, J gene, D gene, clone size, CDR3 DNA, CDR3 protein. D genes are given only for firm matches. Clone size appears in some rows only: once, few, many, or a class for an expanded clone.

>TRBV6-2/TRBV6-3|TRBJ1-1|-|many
TGTGCCAGCAGTTACGCGACCCCGGACAGTGAAGCTTTCTTT
CASSYATPDSEAFF
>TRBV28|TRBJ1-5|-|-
TGTGCCAGCAGCCCCTTCTGGCAGACCCTTTATAGCAATCAGCCCCAGCATTTT
CASSPFWQTLYSNQPQHF
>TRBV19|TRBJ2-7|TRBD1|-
TGTGCCAGTAGTATTGGACAGGGGGTCGAGCAGCACTTC
CASSIGQGVEQHF
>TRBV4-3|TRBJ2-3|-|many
TGCGCCAGCAGCCAAGATCACCGGGGTTCAGATACGCAGTATTTT
CASSQDHRGSDTQYF
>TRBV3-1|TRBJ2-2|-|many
TGTGCCAGCAGCCAAGGAAGCCGGTGGAGCACCGGGGAGCTGTTTTTT
CASSQGSRWSTGELFF
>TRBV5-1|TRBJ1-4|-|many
TGCGCCAGCAGCTCGGACGGGGTAGGGGAAAAACTGTTTTTT
CASSSDGVGEKLFF
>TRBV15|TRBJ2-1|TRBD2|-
TGTGCCACCAGCAGAGATCTAGGCCCAGCGGGATCTAGTGAGCAGTTCTTC
CATSRDLGPAGSSEQFF
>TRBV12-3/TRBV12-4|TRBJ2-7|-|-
TGTGCCAGCAGTTTAGTCGGATGGTCCTACGAGCAGTACTTC
CASSLVGWSYEQYF
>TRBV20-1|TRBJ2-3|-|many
TGCAGTGCTCCGCTAGCGTTGGGAGATACGCAGTATTTT
CSAPLALGDTQYF
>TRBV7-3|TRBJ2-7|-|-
TGTGCCAGCAGCCCCATGGACGGCTACGAGCAGTACTTC
CASSPMDGYEQYF
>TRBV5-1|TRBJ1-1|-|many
TGCGCCAGCAGCCTACAGGATCCGAACACTGAAGCTTTCTTT
CASSLQDPNTEAFF
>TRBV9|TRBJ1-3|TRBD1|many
TGTGCCAGCAGCGTAGCCGGGGACAGGTTGAGAAACACCATATATTTT
CASSVAGDRLRNTIYF
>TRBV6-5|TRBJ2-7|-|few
TGTGCCAGCAGTTATATTGGGACTCGATCTTACGAGCAGTACTTC
CASSYIGTRSYEQYF
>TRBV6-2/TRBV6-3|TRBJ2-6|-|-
TGTGCCAGCAGGGAAGGAATCTCTGGGGCCAACGTCCTGACTTTC
CASREGISGANVLTF
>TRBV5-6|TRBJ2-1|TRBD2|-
TGTGCCAGCTCCCACTGGTGGGGTACGGGAGGGAACCTCTACAATGAGCAGTTCTTC
CASSHWWGTGGNLYNEQFF
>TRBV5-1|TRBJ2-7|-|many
TGCGCCAGCAGCACCACCCCCTCCTACGAGCAGTACTTC
CASSTTPSYEQYF
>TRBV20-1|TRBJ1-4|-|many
TGCAGTGGGCAGGAAGGAGAAAAACTGTTTTTT
CSGQEGEKLFF
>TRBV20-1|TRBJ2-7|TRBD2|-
TGCAGTGCCGTACCGACCTGGGGGGGGGGACTCTCCCACGAGCAGTACTTC
CSAVPTWGGGLSHEQYF
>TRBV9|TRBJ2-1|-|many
TGTGCCAGCAGCGTAGCCGGGAGCGGCCACAATGAGCAGTTCTTC
CASSVAGSGHNEQFF
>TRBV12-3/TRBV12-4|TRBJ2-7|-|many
TGTGCCAGCACCCGGTCGGGCTACGAGCAGTACTTC
CASTRSGYEQYF
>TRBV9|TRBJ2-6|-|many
TGTGCCAGCAGTTACGGGGGATCTGGGGCCAACGTCCTGACTTTC
CASSYGGSGANVLTF
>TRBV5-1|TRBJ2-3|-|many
TGCGCCAGCAGCCCCCAAACTAGCAAAATCACAGATACGCAGTATTTT
CASSPQTSKITDTQYF
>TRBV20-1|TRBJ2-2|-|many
TGCAGTGCTCTTTCGGACCTCACCGGGGAGCTGTTTTTT
CSALSDLTGELFF
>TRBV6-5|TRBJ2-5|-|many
TGTGCCAGCAGTTACGGCACAGGGCAAACCCAGTACTTC
CASSYGTGQTQYF
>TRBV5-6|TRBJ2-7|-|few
TGTGCCAGCAGCTTGGCCGCGAGGGGGATAGCATACGAGCAGTACTTC
CASSLAARGIAYEQYF
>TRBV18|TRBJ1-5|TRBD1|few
TGTGCCAGCTCACAATCGACAGGGTACAATCAGCCCCAGCATTTT
CASSQSTGYNQPQHF
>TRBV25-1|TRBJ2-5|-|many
TGTGCCAGCAGTGTTCCAGAGACCCAGTACTTC
CASSVPETQYF
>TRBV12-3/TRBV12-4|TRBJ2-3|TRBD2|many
TGTGCCAGTGGGACTAGCGGGGCCCCAGATACGCAGTATTTT
CASGTSGAPDTQYF
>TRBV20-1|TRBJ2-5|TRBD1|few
TGCAGTGTGACCCCCAGGGGGCTGGGGGAGACCCAGTACTTC
CSVTPRGLGETQYF
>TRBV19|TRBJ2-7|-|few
TGTGCCAGTAGTATGGGCCCGGGAACGGTCTACGAGCAGTACTTC
CASSMGPGTVYEQYF
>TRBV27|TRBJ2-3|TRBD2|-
TGTGTCAGCAGTTTTGGTCTAGCGGGAGCGGATACGCAGTATTTT
CVSSFGLAGADTQYF
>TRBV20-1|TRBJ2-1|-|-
TGCAGTGCTGAGGATTCGAGTGAGCAGTTCTTC
CSAEDSSEQFF
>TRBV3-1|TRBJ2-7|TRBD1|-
TGTGCCAGCAGCCAAGATCGGACAGGGGGTAACGAGCAGTACTTC
CASSQDRTGGNEQYF
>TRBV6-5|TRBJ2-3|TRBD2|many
TGTGCCAGCAGTTCTTTAGCGGGAGGTCACACAGATACGCAGTATTTT
CASSSLAGGHTDTQYF
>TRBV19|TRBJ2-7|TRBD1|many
TGTGCCAGCAGCTTCGGGACAGGGATCTACGAGCAGTACTTC
CASSFGTGIYEQYF
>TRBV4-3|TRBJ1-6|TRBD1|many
TGCGCCAGCAGCCAAGATTGGCAGGGGGTTAATTCACCCCTCCACTTT
CASSQDWQGVNSPLHF
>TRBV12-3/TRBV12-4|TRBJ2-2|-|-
TGTGCCAGCAGTTCGGTTGGCAGCTGGAACACCGGGGGGCTGTTTTTT
CASSSVGSWNTGGLFF
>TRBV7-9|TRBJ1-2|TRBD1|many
TGTGCCAGCAGCCCAGCAGGGGGACCTAACTATGGCTACACCTTC
CASSPAGGPNYGYTF
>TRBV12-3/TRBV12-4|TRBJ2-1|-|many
TGTGCCAGCAGTCCCGTTGGGCCCGCCCATGAGCAGTTCTTC
CASSPVGPAHEQFF
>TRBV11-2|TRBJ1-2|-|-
TGTGCCAGCAGCTTAGGGTTGGATGGCTACACCTTC
CASSLGLDGYTF
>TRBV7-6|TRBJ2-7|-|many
TGTGCCAGCAGCGATGACAGCTACGAGCAGTACTTC
CASSDDSYEQYF
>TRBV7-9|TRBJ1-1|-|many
TGTGCCAGCAGCCCTTCGGAGGATGCTTTCTTT
CASSPSEDAFF
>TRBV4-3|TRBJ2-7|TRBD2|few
TGCGCCAGCAGCCAAGGACTGGGGGGGGTATACGAGCAGTACTTC
CASSQGLGGVYEQYF
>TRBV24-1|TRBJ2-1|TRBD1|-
TGTGCCACCAGTGATGGACAGGGGGCCTATGAGCAGTTCTTC
CATSDGQGAYEQFF
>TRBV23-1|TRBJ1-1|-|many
TGCGCCAGCAGTCAATCGGGGGGGGAAATGAACACTGAAGCTTTCTTT
CASSQSGGEMNTEAFF
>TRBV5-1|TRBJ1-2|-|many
TGCGCCAGCAGCTCCGGGACTGATCCATATGGCTACACCTTC
CASSSGTDPYGYTF
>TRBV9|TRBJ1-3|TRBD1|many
TGTGCCAGCAGCTTGGGGACAGACTACTCTGGAAACACCATATATTTT
CASSLGTDYSGNTIYF
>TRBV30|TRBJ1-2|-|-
TGTGCCTGGAGTGCAGGGGATCCGGGCTACACCTTC
CAWSAGDPGYTF
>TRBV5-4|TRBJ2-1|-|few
TGTGCCAGCACCACCGGGTTCGACAATGAGCAGTTCTTC
CASTTGFDNEQFF
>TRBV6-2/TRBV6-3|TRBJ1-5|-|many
TGTGCCAGCAGTTACTCCAGGCGGACGGCCCAGCATTTT
CASSYSRRTAQHF
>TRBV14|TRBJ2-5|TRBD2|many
TGTGCCAGCAGCCAAGAATTCGGGAGGGCGCAGACCCAGTACTTC
CASSQEFGRAQTQYF
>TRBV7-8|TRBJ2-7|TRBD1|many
TGTGCCAGCAGCTTAGGGACAGGGGGCTTGTACGAGCAGTACTTC
CASSLGTGGLYEQYF
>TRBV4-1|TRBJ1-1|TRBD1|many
TGCGCCAGCAGCCGGGGACAGGGGGCGACTGAAGCTTTCTTT
CASSRGQGATEAFF
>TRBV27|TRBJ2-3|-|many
TGTGCCAGCAGTACGGAGCCCCGGAGCGGTACGCAGTATTTT
CASSTEPRSGTQYF
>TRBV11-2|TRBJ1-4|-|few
TGTGCCAGCAGCTTTATGGGGGGCGCGGATGAAAAACTGTTTTTT
CASSFMGGADEKLFF